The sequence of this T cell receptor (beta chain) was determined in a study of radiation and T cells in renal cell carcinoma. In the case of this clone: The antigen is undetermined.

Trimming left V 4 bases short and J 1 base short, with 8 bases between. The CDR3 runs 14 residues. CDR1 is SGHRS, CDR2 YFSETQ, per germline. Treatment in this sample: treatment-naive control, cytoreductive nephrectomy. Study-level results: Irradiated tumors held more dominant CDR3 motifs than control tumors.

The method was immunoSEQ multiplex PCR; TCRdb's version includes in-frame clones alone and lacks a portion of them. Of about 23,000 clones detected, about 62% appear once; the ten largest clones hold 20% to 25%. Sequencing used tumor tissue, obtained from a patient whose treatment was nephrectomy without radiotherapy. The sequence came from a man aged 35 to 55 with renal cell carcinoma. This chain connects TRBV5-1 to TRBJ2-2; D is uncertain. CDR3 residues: CASSGQRNTGELFF. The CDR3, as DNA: TGCGCCAGCAGCGGCCAAAGGAACACCGGGGAGCTGTTTTTT.